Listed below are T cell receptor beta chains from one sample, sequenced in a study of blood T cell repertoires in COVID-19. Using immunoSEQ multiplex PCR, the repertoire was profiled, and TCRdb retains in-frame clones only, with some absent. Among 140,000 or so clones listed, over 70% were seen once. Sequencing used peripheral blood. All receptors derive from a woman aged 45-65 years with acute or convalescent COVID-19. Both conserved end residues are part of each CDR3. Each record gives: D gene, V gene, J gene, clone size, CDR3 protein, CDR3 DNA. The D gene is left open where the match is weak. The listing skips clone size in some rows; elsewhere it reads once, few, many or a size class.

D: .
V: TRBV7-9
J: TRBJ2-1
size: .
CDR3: CASSLSSNEQFF
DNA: TGTGCCAGCAGCCTCTCCTCCAATGAGCAGTTCTTC

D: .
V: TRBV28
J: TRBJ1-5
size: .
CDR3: CASSAGINQPQHF
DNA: TGTGCCAGCAGCGCAGGGATCAATCAGCCCCAGCATTTT

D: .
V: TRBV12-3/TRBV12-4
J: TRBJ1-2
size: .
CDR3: CASSLQGNYGYTF
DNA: TGTGCCAGCAGTTTACAGGGAAACTATGGCTACACCTTC

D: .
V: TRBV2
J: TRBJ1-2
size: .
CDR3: CASSPKINGGYTF
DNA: TGTGCCAGCAGTCCTAAGATAAACGGTGGCTACACCTTC

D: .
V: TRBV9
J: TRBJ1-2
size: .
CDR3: CASSPRTANYGYTF
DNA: TGTGCCAGCAGCCCCCGGACAGCGAACTATGGCTACACCTTC

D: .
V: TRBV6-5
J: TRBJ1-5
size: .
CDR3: CASSSDRGSNQPQHF
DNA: TGTGCCAGCAGTTCTGACCGAGGGAGTAATCAGCCCCAGCATTTT

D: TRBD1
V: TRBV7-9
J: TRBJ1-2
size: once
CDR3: CASRRQGNYGYTF
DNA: TGTGCCAGCAGACGACAGGGGAACTATGGCTACACCTTC

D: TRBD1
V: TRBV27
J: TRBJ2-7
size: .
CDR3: CASSPRWTGGYEQYF
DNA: TGTGCCAGCAGTCCCCGTTGGACAGGGGGCTACGAGCAGTACTTC

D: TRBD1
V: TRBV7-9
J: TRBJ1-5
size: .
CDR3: CASSRGTEGGISNQPQHF
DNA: TGTGCCAGCAGCCGAGGGACAGAAGGGGGGATTAGCAATCAGCCCCAGCATTTT

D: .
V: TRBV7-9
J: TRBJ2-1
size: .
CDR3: CASVHSSAEQFF
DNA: TGTGCCAGCGTTCACAGTTCCGCTGAGCAGTTCTTC

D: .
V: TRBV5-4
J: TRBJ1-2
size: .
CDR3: CASSPTGSGYGYTF
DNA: TGTGCCAGCAGCCCTACAGGGTCTGGGTATGGCTACACCTTC

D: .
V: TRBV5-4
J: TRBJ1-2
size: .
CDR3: CASSPGGKTNYGYTF
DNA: TGTGCCAGCAGCCCCGGCGGCAAAACTAACTATGGCTACACCTTC

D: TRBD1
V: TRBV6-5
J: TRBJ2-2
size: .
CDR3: CASMWTGNTGELFF
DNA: TGTGCCAGCATGTGGACAGGGAACACCGGGGAGCTGTTTTTT

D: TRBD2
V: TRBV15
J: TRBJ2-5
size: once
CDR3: CATSISLAGQETQYF
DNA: TGTGCCACCAGCATCTCACTAGCGGGCCAAGAGACCCAGTACTTC

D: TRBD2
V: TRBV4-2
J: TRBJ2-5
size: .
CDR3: CASSLRGSGGIGVGETQYF
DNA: TGTGCCAGCAGCCTACGGGGTAGCGGGGGAATAGGCGTTGGGGAGACCCAGTACTTC

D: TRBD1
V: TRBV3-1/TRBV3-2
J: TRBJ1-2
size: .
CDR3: CASSHGQGSYGYTF
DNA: TGTGCCAGCAGCCACGGACAGGGGAGCTATGGCTACACCTTC

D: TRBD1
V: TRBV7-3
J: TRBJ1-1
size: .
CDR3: CASSLWGQDLNTEAFF
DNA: TGTGCCAGCAGCTTATGGGGACAGGACCTGAACACTGAAGCTTTCTTT

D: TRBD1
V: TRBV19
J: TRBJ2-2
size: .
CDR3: CASSIPRTGGANTGELFF
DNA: TGTGCCAGTAGTATTCCTAGGACAGGGGGGGCGAACACCGGGGAGCTGTTTTTT

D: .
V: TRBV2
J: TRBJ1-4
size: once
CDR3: CASSELFEKLFF
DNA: TGTGCCAGCAGTGAATTATTTGAAAAACTGTTTTTT

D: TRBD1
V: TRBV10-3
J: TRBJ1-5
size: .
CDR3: CAISGPDRDQPQHF
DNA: TGTGCCATCAGCGGACCCGACAGGGATCAGCCCCAGCATTTT

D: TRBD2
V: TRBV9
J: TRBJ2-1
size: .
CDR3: CASSVIGTSAYEQFF
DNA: TGTGCCAGCAGCGTGATTGGGACTAGCGCCTATGAGCAGTTCTTC

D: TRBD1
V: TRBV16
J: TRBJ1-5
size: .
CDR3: CASSQSPQTRGNQPQHF
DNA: TGTGCCAGCAGCCAATCGCCACAAACCAGGGGGAATCAGCCCCAGCATTTT

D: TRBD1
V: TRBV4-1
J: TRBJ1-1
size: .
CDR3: CASSQDWTGSEAFF
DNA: TGCGCCAGCAGCCAAGATTGGACAGGGTCTGAAGCTTTCTTT

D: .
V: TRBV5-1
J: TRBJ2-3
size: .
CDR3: CASSLVAGAITDTQYF
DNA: TGCGCCAGCAGCCTGGTTGCAGGGGCTATCACAGATACGCAGTATTTT

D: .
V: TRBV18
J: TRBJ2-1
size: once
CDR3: CASSPPGGEQFF
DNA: TGTGCCAGCTCACCACCGGGCGGGGAGCAGTTCTTC

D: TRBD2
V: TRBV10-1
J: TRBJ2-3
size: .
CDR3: CASSESWASGLTDTQYF
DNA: TGCGCCAGCAGTGAGTCGTGGGCTAGCGGACTCACAGATACGCAGTATTTT

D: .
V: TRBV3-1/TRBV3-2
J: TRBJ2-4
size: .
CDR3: CASSQAPPPRAKNIQYF
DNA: TGTGCCAGCAGCCAAGCTCCGCCCCCCAGGGCCAAAAACATTCAGTACTTC

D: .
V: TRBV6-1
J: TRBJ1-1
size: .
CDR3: CASRILAEVNTEAFF
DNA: TGTGCCAGCAGAATACTAGCGGAGGTGAACACTGAAGCTTTCTTT

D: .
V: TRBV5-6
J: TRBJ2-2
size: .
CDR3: CASSWTAGTGELFF
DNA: TGTGCCAGCAGCTGGACTGCGGGGACCGGGGAGCTGTTTTTT

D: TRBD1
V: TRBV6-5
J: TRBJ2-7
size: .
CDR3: CASSWTGGYEQYF
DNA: TGTGCCAGCAGTTGGACAGGGGGCTACGAGCAGTACTTC

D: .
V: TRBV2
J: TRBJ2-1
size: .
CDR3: CASSVPLDKFYNEQFF
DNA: TGTGCCAGCAGTGTCCCCCTTGACAAATTTTACAATGAGCAGTTCTTC

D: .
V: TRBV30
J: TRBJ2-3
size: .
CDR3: CAWSPPGVIPPDTQYF
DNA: TGTGCCTGGAGCCCCCCGGGGGTAATCCCCCCAGATACGCAGTATTTT

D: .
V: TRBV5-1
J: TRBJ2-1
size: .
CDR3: CASDRTGRDEQFF
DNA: TGCGCCTCCGACAGGACGGGGAGGGATGAGCAGTTCTTC

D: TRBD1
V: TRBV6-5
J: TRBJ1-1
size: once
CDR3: CASSYAGQGNTEAFF
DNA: TGTGCCAGCAGTTACGCCGGACAGGGAAACACTGAAGCTTTCTTT

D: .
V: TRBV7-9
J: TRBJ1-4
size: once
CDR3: CASRRTVATNEKLFF
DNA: TGTGCCAGCAGGCGGACAGTTGCAACTAATGAAAAACTGTTTTTT

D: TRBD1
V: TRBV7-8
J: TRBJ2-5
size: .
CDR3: CASSSTGSLETQYF
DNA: TGTGCCAGCAGCTCGACAGGGTCTCTCGAGACCCAGTACTTC

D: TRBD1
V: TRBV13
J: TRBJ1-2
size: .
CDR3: CASSNTGDYGYTF
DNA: TGTGCCAGCAGCAATACAGGGGACTATGGCTACACCTTC

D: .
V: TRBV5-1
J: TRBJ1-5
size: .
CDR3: CASSLAEDQPQHF
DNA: TGCGCCAGCAGCTTGGCCGAGGATCAGCCCCAGCATTTT